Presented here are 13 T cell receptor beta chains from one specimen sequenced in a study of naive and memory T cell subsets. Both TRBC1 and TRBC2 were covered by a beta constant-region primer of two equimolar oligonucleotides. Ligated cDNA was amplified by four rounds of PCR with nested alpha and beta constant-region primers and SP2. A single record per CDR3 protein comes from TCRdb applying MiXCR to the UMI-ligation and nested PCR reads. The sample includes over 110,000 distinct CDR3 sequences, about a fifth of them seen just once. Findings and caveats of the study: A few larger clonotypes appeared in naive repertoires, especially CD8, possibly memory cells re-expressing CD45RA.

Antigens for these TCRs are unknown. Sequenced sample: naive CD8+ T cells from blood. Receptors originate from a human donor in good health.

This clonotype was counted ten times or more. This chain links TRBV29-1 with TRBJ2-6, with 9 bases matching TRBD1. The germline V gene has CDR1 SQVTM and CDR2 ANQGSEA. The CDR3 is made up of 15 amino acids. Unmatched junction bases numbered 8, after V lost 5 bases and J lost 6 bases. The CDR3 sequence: CSVPGQGVEANVLTF. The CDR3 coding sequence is TGCAGCGTTCCGGGACAGGGTGTTGAGGCCAACGTCCTGACTTTC.

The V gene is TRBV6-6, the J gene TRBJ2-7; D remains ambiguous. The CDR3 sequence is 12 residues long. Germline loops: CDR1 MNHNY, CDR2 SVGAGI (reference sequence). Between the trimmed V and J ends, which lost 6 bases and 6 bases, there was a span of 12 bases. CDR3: CASSLDGPEQYF. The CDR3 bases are TGTGCCAGCAGCCTAGATGGCCCCGAGCAGTACTTC.

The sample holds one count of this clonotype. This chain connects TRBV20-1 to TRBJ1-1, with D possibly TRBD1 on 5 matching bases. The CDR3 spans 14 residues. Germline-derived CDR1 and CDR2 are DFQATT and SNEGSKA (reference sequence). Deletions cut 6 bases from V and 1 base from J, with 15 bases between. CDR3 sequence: CSARTGEENTEAFF. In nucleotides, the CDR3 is TGCAGTGCCCGGACGGGGGAGGAGAACACTGAAGCTTTCTTT.

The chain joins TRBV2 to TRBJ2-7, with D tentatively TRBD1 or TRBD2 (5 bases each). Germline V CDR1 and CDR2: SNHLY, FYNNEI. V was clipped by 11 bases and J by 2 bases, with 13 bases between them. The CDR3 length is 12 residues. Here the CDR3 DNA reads TGTGCCGGCCGGGACGCGACCTACGAGCAGTACTTC. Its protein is CAGRDATYEQYF.

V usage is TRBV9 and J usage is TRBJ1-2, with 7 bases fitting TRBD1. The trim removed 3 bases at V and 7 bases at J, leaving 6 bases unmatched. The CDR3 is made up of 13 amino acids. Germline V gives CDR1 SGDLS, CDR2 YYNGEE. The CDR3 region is CASSGRTGTGYTF. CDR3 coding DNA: TGTGCCAGCAGCGGACGGACAGGAACTGGCTACACCTTC.

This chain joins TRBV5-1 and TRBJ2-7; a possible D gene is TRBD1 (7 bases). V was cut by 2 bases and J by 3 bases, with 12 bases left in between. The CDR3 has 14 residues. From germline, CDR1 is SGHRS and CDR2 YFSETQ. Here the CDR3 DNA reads TGCGCCAGCAGCTTCCGACAGGGAGGCTACGAGCAGTACTTC. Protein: CASSFRQGGYEQYF.

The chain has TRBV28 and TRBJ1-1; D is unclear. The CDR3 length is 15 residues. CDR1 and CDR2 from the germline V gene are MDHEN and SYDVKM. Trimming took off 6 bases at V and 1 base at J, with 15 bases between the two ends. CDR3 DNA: TGTGCCAGCAGCCCTGCGGGAACAAGGAACACTGAAGCTTTCTTT. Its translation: CASSPAGTRNTEAFF.

In DNA form, the CDR3 reads TGTGCCTGGAGGGACTATCAGCAGTTCTTC. Protein: CAWRDYQQFF. The chain is built from TRBV30 and TRBJ2-1; perhaps TRBD2 as D (6 bases). The CDR3 spans 10 residues. CDR1 is GTSNPN, CDR2 SVGIG, per germline (reference sequence). The V end was cut by 3 bases, the J end by 11 bases, with 8 bases between.

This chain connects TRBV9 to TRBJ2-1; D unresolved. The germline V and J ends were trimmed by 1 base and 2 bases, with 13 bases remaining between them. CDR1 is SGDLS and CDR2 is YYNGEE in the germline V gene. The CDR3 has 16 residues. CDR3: CASSVNSQRTYNEQFF. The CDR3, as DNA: TGTGCCAGCAGCGTAAACAGCCAGAGGACCTACAATGAGCAGTTCTTC.

DNA of the CDR3: TGTGCCAGCAGCCCAGGCGGACCACCCAGGGTGGACGAGCAGTACTTC. It codes for CASSPGGPPRVDEQYF. V is TRBV7-2 and J is TRBJ2-7; the D gene is possibly TRBD1 (5 bases). The germline V gene encodes CDR1 SGHTA and CDR2 FQGNSA. This CDR3 contains 16 residues. Trimming took 5 bases from V and 5 from J, leaving 22 bases between them.

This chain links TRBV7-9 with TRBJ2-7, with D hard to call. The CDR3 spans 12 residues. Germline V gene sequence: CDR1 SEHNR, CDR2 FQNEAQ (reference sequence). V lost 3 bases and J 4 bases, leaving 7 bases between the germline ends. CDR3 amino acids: CASSLRPYEQYF. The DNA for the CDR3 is TGTGCCAGCAGCTTGCGTCCGTACGAGCAGTACTTC.

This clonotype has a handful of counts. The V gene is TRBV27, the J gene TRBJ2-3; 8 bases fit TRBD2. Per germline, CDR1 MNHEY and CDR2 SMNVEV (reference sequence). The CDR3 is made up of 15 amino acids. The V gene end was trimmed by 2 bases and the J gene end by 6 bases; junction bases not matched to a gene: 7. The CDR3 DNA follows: TGTGCCAGCAGTTTAGGGAGTAGCGGGATTGATACGCAGTATTTT. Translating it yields CASSLGSSGIDTQYF.

Here the CDR3 DNA reads TGTGCCAGCAGTCAAACTAGCGGGGGAGACTACAATGAGCAGTTCTTC. Its translation: CASSQTSGGDYNEQFF. The V call is TRBV6-5, the J call TRBJ2-1; 11 positions agree with TRBD2. The CDR3 loop spans 16 amino acids. V was pared by 5 bases and J by 3 bases, with 6 bases of the junction left unmatched. Germline CDR1 is MNHEY and CDR2 is SVGAGI.